Listed below are T cell receptor beta chains from one sample, sequenced in a study of graft-versus-host responses after intestinal transplantation. The table came from immunoSEQ multiplex PCR; TCRdb's copy has only in-frame clones and leaves some out. This table holds 90,000 to 130,000 clones, about 92% found once. What these receptors recognize is not known. The specimen comprised unstimulated CD8+ T cells sorted from spleen or lymph node cells, sampled before transplant. Receptors originate from a human donor who was the organ donor for an intestinal transplant. Each CDR3 is given with its conserved first and last residue. Fields, in order: V gene, clone size, D gene, J gene, CDR3 DNA, CDR3 protein. D genes are given only for firm matches. Clone size is stated in some rows and not others, as once, few, many or a class when expanded.

TRBV28	-	-	TRBJ2-7	TGTGCCAGCCGGAGAGGAGAGGCCTACGAGCAGTACTTC	CASRRGEAYEQYF
TRBV7-9	-	TRBD1	TRBJ2-7	TGTGCCAGCAGCGCCGGGACAGGCACCTACGAGCAGTACTTC	CASSAGTGTYEQYF
TRBV4-2	-	-	TRBJ2-2	TGTGCCAGCAGCCAAGAACTTCTCACCGGGGAGCTGTTTTTT	CASSQELLTGELFF
TRBV7-9	once	-	TRBJ2-7	TGTGCCAGCACCCCTGGGACCTACGAGCAGTACTTC	CASTPGTYEQYF
TRBV27	-	TRBD2	TRBJ2-2	TGTGCCAGCAGTTTACTAGCGGGAGTGGGAACCGGGGAGCTGTTTTTT	CASSLLAGVGTGELFF
TRBV4-3	-	-	TRBJ2-5	TGCGCCAGCAGCCAAGATCAAGAGGAAGAGACCCAGTACTTC	CASSQDQEEETQYF
TRBV7-6	-	-	TRBJ1-1	TGTGCCAGCAGTACGACGAGATCCACTGAAGCTTTCTTT	CASSTTRSTEAFF
TRBV30	-	-	TRBJ1-5	TGTGCCTGGAGTGTGACACAAAATCAGCCCCAGCATTTT	CAWSVTQNQPQHF
TRBV7-9	-	-	TRBJ2-2	TGTGCCAGCAGCTTATTCCGACAGAGTAACACCGGGGAGCTGTTTTTT	CASSLFRQSNTGELFF
TRBV27	-	-	TRBJ2-7	TGTGCCAGCAGTTTATCGGGCAGGGCCTACGAGCAGTACTTC	CASSLSGRAYEQYF
TRBV19	-	-	TRBJ1-2	TGTGCCAGTAGTATAGCGTCAGAAGGCCATGGCTACACCTTC	CASSIASEGHGYTF
TRBV28	-	-	TRBJ2-7	TGTGCCAGCAATCAAGGGGCCTACGAGCAGTACTTC	CASNQGAYEQYF
TRBV27	-	TRBD2	TRBJ2-7	TGTGCCAGCAGTTTAAGGGGACTAGCGGGAGCATACGAGCAGTACTTC	CASSLRGLAGAYEQYF
TRBV28	-	-	TRBJ2-1	TGTGCCAGCTGGGACGGGACGGATTACAATGAGCAGTTCTTC	CASWDGTDYNEQFF
TRBV12-5	-	-	TRBJ2-3	TGTGCTAGTGGTCCTACCGGATACACAGATACGCAGTATTTT	CASGPTGYTDTQYF
TRBV7-9	-	-	TRBJ2-5	TGTGCCAGCAGCGGCCGCGAGACCCAGTACTTC	CASSGRETQYF
TRBV7-9	-	-	TRBJ1-2	TGTGCCAGCAGTACTGGGGGTTCTAATGGCTACACCTTC	CASSTGGSNGYTF
TRBV5-6	-	-	TRBJ2-7	TGTGCCAGCAGCCAAGGGACGGGCGAGCAGTACTTC	CASSQGTGEQYF
TRBV30	once	TRBD2	TRBJ2-1	TGTGCCTGGAGTGGCGGGAGCGAGACTGAGCAGTTCTTC	CAWSGGSETEQFF
TRBV5-1	-	-	TRBJ1-3	TGCGCCAGCAGCTTGGTGGGGACCGGAAACACCATATATTTT	CASSLVGTGNTIYF
TRBV7-9	-	-	TRBJ2-7	TGTGCCAGCAGCCCTTCGGGGCCCGCCTACGAGCAGTACTTC	CASSPSGPAYEQYF
TRBV19	-	-	TRBJ1-1	TGTGCCAGTAGTATCAGCGGGGGCGGAGGAGCTTTCTTT	CASSISGGGGAFF
TRBV27	-	TRBD1	TRBJ2-1	TGTGCCAGCAGAAACCCGGGACAGGGTTACAATGAGCAGTTCTTC	CASRNPGQGYNEQFF
TRBV7-2	-	TRBD2	TRBJ2-7	TGTGCCAGCAGCCCTTGGACTAGCGGGAGCTACGAGCAGTACTTC	CASSPWTSGSYEQYF
TRBV5-1	-	TRBD1	TRBJ2-2	TGCGCCAGCAGCTTGTTTCTCAGGGGGTACGGACGGGAGCTGTTTTTT	CASSLFLRGYGRELFF
TRBV5-1	-	-	TRBJ2-7	TGCGCCAGCAGCTTGGCCGATCTTGGCGTTCGATTCTACGAGCAGTACTTC	CASSLADLGVRFYEQYF
TRBV7-2	few	TRBD2	TRBJ2-3	TGTGCCAGCAGCTCCGGACTAGCGGGAGGCACAGATACGCAGTATTTT	CASSSGLAGGTDTQYF
TRBV11-2	-	TRBD2	TRBJ2-1	TGTGCCAGCAGCTCCCCCCAACTAGCGGGCCTGCAGTTCTTC	CASSSPQLAGLQFF
TRBV6-5	-	-	TRBJ1-2	TGTGCCAGCAGTTACGACAGGAACCTCTATGGCTACACCTTC	CASSYDRNLYGYTF